The present entry profiles one T cell receptor beta chain with its context. This clonotype was observed at least ten times. Its cognate antigen has yet to be identified. Base qualities are not provided; no much larger clone lies one nucleotide away. The data derive from a study of blood T cells in healthy people across ages (dated by TCRdb to between 2015 and 2017). A note on the overall study: Template switching captured roughly one uniquely barcoded TCR beta cDNA molecule per two T cells in model experiments. For two donors (one aged 18 to 29 and one aged 80 or older), the study analyzed two additional independent replicas of 1 million unique cDNA reads from the same blood draw. To avoid experimental bias, donors of different ages were spread randomly across the sequencing lanes. The study measured age-related changes in TCR beta repertoire diversity using deep sequencing normalized with unique cDNA molecular identifiers. Four age groups were formed from the donors: young (average approximately 15 years), middle-aged (approximately 40), aged (about 68) and long-lived (about 80). Broad study findings and their caveats: The long-lived group showed more naive CD4+ T cells, fewer expanded clones and increased TCR diversity than the aged group, suggesting age selection. Estimates of total diversity based on one million sequenced T cells were considered lower bounds and underestimates. As age increased, observed TCR beta diversity per million T cells dropped in a roughly linear way, and a significant reduction was already evident by age roughly 36. Since profiling was done on bulk unsorted PBMCs, naive and antigen-experienced compartments could not be conclusively compared. The percentage of naive T cells measured by flow cytometry correlated strongly with observed TCR beta diversity. Because the CMV infection status of the donors was unknown, age-related changes in expanded clonotypes may potentially have been confounded.

Library preparation employed 5' RACE. The sequencer was an Illumina HiSeq 2500. A second PCR of roughly 6 to 11 cycles was run with a J-beta primer mix and a sample-barcoded 5' primer. Each TCR beta cDNA molecule received a unique molecular identifier from a template-switch 5' adaptor carrying 12 random nucleotides. Each sample yielded at least 3 million CDR3-containing paired-end reads. All of the RNA was converted into first-strand cDNA using the Mint cDNA synthesis kit, with a TRBC-specific oligonucleotide serving as the primer. After uracil-DNA glycosylase treatment, a first 18-cycle PCR used universal primers M1SS and BC2_uni_R on all cDNA. The authors' analysis ran thus. Normalization of each sample was performed by random selection of 1 million high-quality reads, each carrying a distinct molecular identifier. Instead of being binned into consensus sequences, reads that shared molecular identifiers were thrown out. MiTCR, with a Q25 quality threshold and the strictest error-elimination algorithm, was used for CDR3 identification, clonotype clustering and error correction. A nonparametric unseen species model with Euler transformation was used to estimate a lower bound on total TCR beta diversity. Through fastp at Q25 and MiXCR, TCRdb rebuilt clones from the public reads, retaining in-frame beta chains. Records with the same CDR3 protein are collapsed into one entry carrying the most frequent genes and DNA. The V and J calls and clone size come from TCRdb's table, not from the authors' own analysis. The sample data list around 1.7 million distinct CDR3 sequences, and roughly 30% of these were observed just once. In total, the top ten clones hold around 7.7% of the sample.

The CDR3 goes from the cysteine to the phenylalanine over 17 residues. Here the CDR3 DNA is all that survives: 51 bases in frame from base 1. In the germline V gene, CDR1 corresponds to MNHEY and CDR2 to SVGAGI. V and J are trimmed by 6 bases and 1 base, and the gene matches miss 9 bases of the junction. The donors were about 40 Caucasian individuals from Russia, aged about 6 to 95 years, who were systemically healthy. Each donor gave around 9.8 milliliters of peripheral blood, collected into EDTA-treated Vacutainer tubes. Ficoll-Paque density-gradient centrifugation was used to isolate PBMCs, with at least 7 million per sample. Total RNA, at least 6 micrograms per sample, was extracted from PBMCs with Trizol reagent. For every donor, an aliquot of PBMCs went through flow cytometry to measure the percentages of naive CD45RAhigh/CD27high T cells.

This receptor was taken from a woman in her twenties or thirties in good health. The rearrangement combines TRBV6-5 with TRBJ2-6, and 7 junctional nucleotides match TRBD1. Sequencing was carried out using blood. The CDR3 region: CASRPRQGKSGANVLTF. Read as DNA, the sequence is TGTGCCAGCAGGCCACGACAGGGCAAGTCTGGGGCCAACGTCCTGACTTTC.